This T cell receptor (beta chain) was found in a study of blood T cell repertoires in COVID-19. Study-wide background: Sites in the United States, Italy and Spain provided acute and convalescent COVID-19 samples. Sources were T cells, B-cell-depleted T cells, or PBMCs; the material itself was cDNA or gDNA.

In the authors' methods: Researchers report that nucleated cell counts were estimated from reference gene primer amplification. Measured with immunoSEQ multiplex PCR; TCRdb has only the in-frame clones, and not every one. V, J and clone size are taken as reported in that table, and D and trimming were inferred from the DNA itself. The data contain 110,000 or so clones, 70% to 90% of them seen just once; the ten biggest clones take up around 3.5%. After removal of 8 bases from V and 2 bases from J, the junction contained 5 bases not matched to a gene. The CDR3 is 13 residues long. The germline gives CDR1 MGHRA, CDR2 YSYEKL.

The sequence was obtained from a man in his forties with acute or convalescent COVID-19. Sequences were obtained from peripheral blood. The gene calls are TRBV4-1 and TRBJ1-1, with 7 bases fitting TRBD1. CDR3 in amino acids: CASAQGPNTEAFF. Here the CDR3 DNA reads TGCGCCAGCGCACAGGGGCCTAACACTGAAGCTTTCTTT.